This entry lists 9 T cell receptor beta chains sequenced from one sample in a study of immune heterogeneity within non-small cell lung tumors (dated by TCRdb to 2017 to 2018). The sequencing machine was a HiSeq X Ten. A multiplex PCR system amplified the TCR beta CDR3 region, with a first 10-cycle round using 32 V-gene forward and 13 J-gene reverse primers. TCRdb reprocessing: public reads trimmed at Q25 with fastp, clones called with MiXCR, in-frame beta chains kept. Merged by CDR3 protein, the rows form single entries marked with the most common genes and DNA. This sample comprises 20,000 to 25,000 distinct CDR3 sequences, 27% of them detected only once. The ten top clones hold roughly 4% of the sample. The TCR template was genomic DNA extracted from bulk tumor tissue, and approximately 600 ng of gDNA was amplified for each sample. During surgery, multiple biopsies were taken from each primary tumor and placed as far apart as possible within the tumor mass. The study cohort was described as untreated, and patients were newly diagnosed NSCLC cases undergoing curative surgery.

The specimen was lung tumor tissue. The origin of the receptors is a man aged 35-49 years with non-small cell lung cancer.

The chain links TRBV7-3 to TRBJ2-1; the D is unclear. The germline gives CDR1 SGHTA, CDR2 FQGTGA. CDR3 length: 15 residues. The germline V and J ends were trimmed by 5 bases and 0 bases, with 11 bases remaining between them. CDR3 region: CASSPFSSSYNEQFF. DNA for the CDR3: TGTGCCAGCAGCCCATTTAGTAGCTCCTACAATGAGCAGTTCTTC.

As regards this clonotype: A much larger clone differs by one base, so this may be a read error. The chain couples TRBV10-2 to TRBJ2-7, with 16 bases that match TRBD2. This CDR3 has 14 residues. V lost 7 bases and J lost 6; bases outside the gene matches: 3. The germline V gene encodes CDR1 WSHSY and CDR2 SAAADI. CDR3 bases: TGCGCCAGCACGGGACTAGCGGGAGGGGTCGAGCAGTACTTC. Translated, it gives CASTGLAGGVEQYF.

This clonotype was counted only a few times. Here the CDR3 omits its conserved ending phenylalanine or tryptophan, so a read error is the likely source. V is TRBV6-2 or TRBV6-3 and J is TRBJ1-4; D might be TRBD1 (5 bases). The CDR3 has 14 residues. CDR1 and CDR2 from the germline V gene are MNHEY and SVGEGT. Trimming cost V 7 bases and J 0 bases, with 9 bases left between them. For the CDR3, the DNA is TGTGCCAGCACTGGGGGGGCAACTAATGAAAAACTGTTTCTT. It yields the protein CASTGGATNEKLFL.

By share, this clonotype ranks as medium-sized. This sequence joins TRBV11-2 and TRBJ2-3; D unclear. In germline, CDR1 is SGHAT, CDR2 FQNNGV. V lost 4 bases and J 0 bases, leaving 11 bases between the germline ends. The CDR3 has 15 residues. The CDR3 loop reads CASSSTAASTDTQYF. The CDR3 region has the DNA TGTGCCAGCAGCTCAACCGCGGCCAGCACAGATACGCAGTATTTT.

In this sample, this clonotype turned up many times. V and J are TRBV12-3 or TRBV12-4 and TRBJ1-2; the match to TRBD1 covers 7 bases. The V and J ends lost 5 bases and 12 bases, in that order; junction bases with no gene match: 18. This CDR3 region has 15 residues. In DNA, the CDR3 is TGTGCCAGCAGTACCCGGACAGGAGGCACTTTGGGGAACACCTTC. Its protein is CASSTRTGGTLGNTF.

This chain links TRBV3-1 with TRBJ2-5; tentatively, D is TRBD1 (8 bases). V dropped 5 bases and J dropped 4 bases, with 20 bases sitting between them. This CDR3 region has 16 residues. CDR1 LGHDT and CDR2 YNNKEL come from the germline V gene (reference sequence). The CDR3 region is CASSTGQGGGAETQYF. CDR3 in DNA: TGTGCCAGCAGCACCGGACAGGGCGGGGGCGCAGAGACCCAGTACTTC.

This clonotype occurred a few times. The chain links TRBV2 to TRBJ2-2; TRBD1 or TRBD2 may be the D gene (6 bases each). Per germline, CDR1 SNHLY and CDR2 FYNNEI. Trimming shortened V by 3 bases and J by 7 bases, and 15 bases separated the two germline ends. This CDR3 has 15 amino acids. CDR3 in amino acids: CASSEHGGANGELFF. Written as DNA, the CDR3 is TGTGCCAGCAGTGAGCACGGGGGCGCGAACGGGGAGCTGTTTTTT.

This clonotype was detected many times. The chain carries TRBV6-6 and TRBJ2-3, with 9 positions matching TRBD2. This CDR3 comprises 17 residues. V shed 0 bases, J shed 5 bases, and the junction held 9 bases outside the gene matches. CDR1 MNHNY and CDR2 SVGAGI come from the germline V gene (reference sequence). DNA for the CDR3: TGTGCCAGCAGTTACTCAGGAGCGGGAGGAACGTTAGATACGCAGTATTTT. This translates into CASSYSGAGGTLDTQYF.

The table lists this clonotype with many counts. The rearrangement joins TRBV2 to TRBJ2-1, with TRBD2 matching over 8 bases. The CDR3 contains 15 residues. Losses at the gene ends were 6 bases for V and 3 bases for J; bases not matched to a gene: 7. CDR1 and CDR2 (germline): SNHLY, FYNNEI. CDR3 amino acids: CASSKAGVGYNEQFF. The CDR3 bases are TGTGCCAGCAGCAAAGCGGGAGTCGGCTACAATGAGCAGTTCTTC.